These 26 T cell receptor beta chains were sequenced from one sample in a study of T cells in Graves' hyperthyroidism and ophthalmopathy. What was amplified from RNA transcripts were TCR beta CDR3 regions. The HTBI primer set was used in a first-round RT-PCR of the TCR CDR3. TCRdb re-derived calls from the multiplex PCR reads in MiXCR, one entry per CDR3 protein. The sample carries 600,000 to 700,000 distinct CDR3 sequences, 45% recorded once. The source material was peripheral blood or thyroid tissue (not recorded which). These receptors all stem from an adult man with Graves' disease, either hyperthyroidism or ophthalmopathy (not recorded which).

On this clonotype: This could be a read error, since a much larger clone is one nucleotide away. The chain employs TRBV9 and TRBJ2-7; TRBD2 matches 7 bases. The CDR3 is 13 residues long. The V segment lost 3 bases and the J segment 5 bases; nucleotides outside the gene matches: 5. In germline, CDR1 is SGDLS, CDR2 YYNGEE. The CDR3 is CASSGTRANEQYF. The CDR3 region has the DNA TGTGCCAGCAGCGGGACTAGAGCGAACGAGCAGTACTTC.

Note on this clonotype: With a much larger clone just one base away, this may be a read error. Here the CDR3 DNA reads TGTGCCAGCAGCCAGGGGGCAGGGGACTATGGCTACACCTTC. It yields the protein CASSQGAGDYGYTF. The chain couples TRBV25-1 to TRBJ1-2, with TRBD1 matching over 8 bases. The CDR3 consists of 14 residues. The ends lost 6 bases at V and 3 bases at J; junction bases unmatched: 6. Looked up from germline, CDR1 is MGHDK and CDR2 is SYGVNS.

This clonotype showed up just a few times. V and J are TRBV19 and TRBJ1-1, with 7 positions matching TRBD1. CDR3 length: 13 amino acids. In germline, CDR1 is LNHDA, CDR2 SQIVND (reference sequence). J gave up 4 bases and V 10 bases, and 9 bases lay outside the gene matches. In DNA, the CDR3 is TGTGCCACCACCGACAGGGAGAGCACTGAAGCTTTCTTT. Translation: CATTDRESTEAFF.

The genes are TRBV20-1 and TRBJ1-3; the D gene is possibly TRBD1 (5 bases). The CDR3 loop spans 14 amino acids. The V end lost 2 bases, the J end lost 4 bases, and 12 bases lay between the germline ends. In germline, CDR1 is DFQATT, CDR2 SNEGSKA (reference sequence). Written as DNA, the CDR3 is TGCAGTGCTAGACCCGACAGTACAGGAAACACCATATATTTT. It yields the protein CSARPDSTGNTIYF.

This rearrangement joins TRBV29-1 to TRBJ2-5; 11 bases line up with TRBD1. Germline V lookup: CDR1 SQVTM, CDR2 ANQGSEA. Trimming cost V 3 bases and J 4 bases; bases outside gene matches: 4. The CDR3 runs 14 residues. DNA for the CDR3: TGCAGCGTTGACCCTGGGACAGGGGGAGAGACCCAGTACTTC. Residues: CSVDPGTGGETQYF.

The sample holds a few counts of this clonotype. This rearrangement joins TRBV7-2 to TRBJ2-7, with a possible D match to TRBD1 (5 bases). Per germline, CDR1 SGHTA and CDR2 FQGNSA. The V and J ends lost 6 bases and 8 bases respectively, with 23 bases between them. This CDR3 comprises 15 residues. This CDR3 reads CASSDKVSGIPKQYF. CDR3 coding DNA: TGTGCCAGCAGTGACAAGGTCTCAGGGATCCCAAAGCAGTACTTC. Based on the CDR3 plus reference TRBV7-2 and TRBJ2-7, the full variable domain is GAGVSQSPSNKVTEKGKDVELRCDPISGHTALYWYRQSLGQGLEFLIYFQGNSAPDKSGLPSDRFSAERTGGSVSTLTIQRTQQEDSAVYLCASSDKVSGIPKQYFGPGTRLTVT.

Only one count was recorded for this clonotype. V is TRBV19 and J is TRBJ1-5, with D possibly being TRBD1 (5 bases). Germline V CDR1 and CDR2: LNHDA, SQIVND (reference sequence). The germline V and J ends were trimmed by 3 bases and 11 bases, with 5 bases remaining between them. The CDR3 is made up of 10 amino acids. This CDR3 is CASSIRAQHF. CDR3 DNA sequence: TGTGCCAGTAGTATCAGGGCCCAGCATTTT. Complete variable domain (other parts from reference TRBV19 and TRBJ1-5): DGGITQSPKYLFRKEGQNVTLSCEQNLNHDAMYWYRQDPGQGLRLIYYSQIVNDFQKGDIAEGYSVSREKKESFPLTVTSAQKNPTAFYLCASSIRAQHFGDGTRLSIL.

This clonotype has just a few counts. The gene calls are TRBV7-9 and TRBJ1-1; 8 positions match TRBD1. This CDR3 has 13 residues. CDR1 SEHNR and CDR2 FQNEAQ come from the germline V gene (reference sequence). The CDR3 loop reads CARGGTGNTEAFF. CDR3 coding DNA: TGTGCTAGAGGAGGGACAGGGAACACTGAAGCTTTCTTT.

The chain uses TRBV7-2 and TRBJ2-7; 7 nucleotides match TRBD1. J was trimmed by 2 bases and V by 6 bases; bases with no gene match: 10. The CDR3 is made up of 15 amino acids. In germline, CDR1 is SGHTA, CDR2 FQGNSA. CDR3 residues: CASRFDGQVPYEQYF. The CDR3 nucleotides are TGTGCCAGCAGGTTCGATGGACAGGTCCCCTACGAGCAGTACTTC.

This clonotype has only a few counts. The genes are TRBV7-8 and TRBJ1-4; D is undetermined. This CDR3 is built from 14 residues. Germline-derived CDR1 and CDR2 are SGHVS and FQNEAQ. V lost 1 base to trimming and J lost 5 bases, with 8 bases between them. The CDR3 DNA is TGTGCCAGCAGCTTAGTAAAGGGAAATGAAAAACTGTTTTTT. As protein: CASSLVKGNEKLFF.

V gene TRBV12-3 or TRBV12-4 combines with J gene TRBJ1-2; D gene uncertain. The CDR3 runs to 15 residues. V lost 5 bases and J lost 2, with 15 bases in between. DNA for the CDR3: TGTGCCAGCAGTCTACAGAGAGACGTGAACTATGGCTACACCTTC. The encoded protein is CASSLQRDVNYGYTF.

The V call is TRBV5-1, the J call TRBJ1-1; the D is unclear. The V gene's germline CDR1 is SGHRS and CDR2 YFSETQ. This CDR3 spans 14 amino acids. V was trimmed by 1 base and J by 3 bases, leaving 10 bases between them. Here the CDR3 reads CASSLRTPDTEAFF. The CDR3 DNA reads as TGCGCCAGCAGCTTGAGAACACCGGACACTGAAGCTTTCTTT.

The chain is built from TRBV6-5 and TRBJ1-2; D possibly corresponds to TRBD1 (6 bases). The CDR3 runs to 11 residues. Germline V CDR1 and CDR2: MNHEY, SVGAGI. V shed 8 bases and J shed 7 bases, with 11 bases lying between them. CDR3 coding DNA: TGTGCCAGCCAGGGGCCGGCTGGCTACACCTTC. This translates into CASQGPAGYTF.

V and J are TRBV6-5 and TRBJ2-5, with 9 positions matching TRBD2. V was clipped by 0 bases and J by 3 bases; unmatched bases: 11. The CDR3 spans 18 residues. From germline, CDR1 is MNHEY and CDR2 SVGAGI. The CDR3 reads CASSYSAGISGSKETQYF. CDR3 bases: TGTGCCAGCAGTTACTCGGCGGGGATTAGCGGGAGTAAAGAGACCCAGTACTTC.

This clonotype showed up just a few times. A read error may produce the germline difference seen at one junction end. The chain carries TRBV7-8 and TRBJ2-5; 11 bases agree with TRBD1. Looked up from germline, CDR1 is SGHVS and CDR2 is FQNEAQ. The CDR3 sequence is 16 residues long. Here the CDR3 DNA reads TGTGCCGGCAGCAACGGGGACAGGGGGTTTGGAGAGACCCAGTACTTC. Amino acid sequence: CAGSNGDRGFGETQYF.

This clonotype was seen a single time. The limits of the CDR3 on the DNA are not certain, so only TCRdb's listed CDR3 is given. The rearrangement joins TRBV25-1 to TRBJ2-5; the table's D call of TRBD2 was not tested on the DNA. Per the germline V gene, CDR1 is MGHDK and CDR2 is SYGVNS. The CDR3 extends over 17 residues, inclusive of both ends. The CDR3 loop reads CACSASSSGGLQETQYF.

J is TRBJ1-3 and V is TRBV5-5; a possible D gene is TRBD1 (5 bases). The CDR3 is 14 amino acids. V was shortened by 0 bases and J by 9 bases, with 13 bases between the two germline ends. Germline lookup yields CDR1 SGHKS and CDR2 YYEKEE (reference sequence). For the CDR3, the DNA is TGTGCCAGCAGCTTGGAAGTGGGGACGGTCACCATATATTTT. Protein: CASSLEVGTVTIYF.

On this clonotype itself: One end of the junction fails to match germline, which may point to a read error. CDR3 loop: CASSNSQTGRTEAFF. CDR3 bases: TGTGCCAGCAGTAACTCCCAAACAGGGCGGACTGAAGCTTTCTTT. The chain is built from TRBV6-5 and TRBJ1-1; TRBD1 might be the D (6 bases). The CDR3 has 15 residues. Germline V CDR1 and CDR2: MNHEY, SVGAGI.

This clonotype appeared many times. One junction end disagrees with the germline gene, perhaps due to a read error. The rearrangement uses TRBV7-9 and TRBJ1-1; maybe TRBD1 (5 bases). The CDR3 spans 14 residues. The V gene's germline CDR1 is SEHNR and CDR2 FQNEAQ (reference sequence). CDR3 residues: CASSLTALNTEAFF. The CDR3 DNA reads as TGCGCCAGCAGCTTGACAGCTCTGAACACTGAAGCTTTCTTT.

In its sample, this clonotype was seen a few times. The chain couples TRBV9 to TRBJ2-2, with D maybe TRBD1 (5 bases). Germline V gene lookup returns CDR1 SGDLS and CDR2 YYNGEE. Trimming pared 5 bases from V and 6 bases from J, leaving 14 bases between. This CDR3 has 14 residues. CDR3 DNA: TGTGCCAGCAGGCAAGGGGCCCAGTCCGGGGAGCTGTTTTTT. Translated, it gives CASRQGAQSGELFF.

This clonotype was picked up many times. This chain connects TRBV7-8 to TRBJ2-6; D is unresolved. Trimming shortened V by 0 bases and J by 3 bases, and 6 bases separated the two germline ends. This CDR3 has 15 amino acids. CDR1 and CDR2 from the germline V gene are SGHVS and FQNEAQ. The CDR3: CASSLAVGGANVLTF. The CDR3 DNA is TGTGCCAGCAGCTTAGCGGTTGGTGGGGCCAACGTCCTGACTTTC.

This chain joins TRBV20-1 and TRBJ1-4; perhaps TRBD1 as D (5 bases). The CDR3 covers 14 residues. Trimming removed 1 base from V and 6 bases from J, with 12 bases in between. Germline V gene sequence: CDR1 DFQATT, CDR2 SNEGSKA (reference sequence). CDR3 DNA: TGCAGTGCTAGAGGGGACTCGGGGGATGAAAAACTGTTTTTT. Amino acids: CSARGDSGDEKLFF.

The CDR3 is CSASRGEPNYGYTF. The DNA of the CDR3 is TGCAGTGCTTCAAGGGGCGAACCTAACTATGGCTACACCTTC. V gene TRBV20-1 combines with J gene TRBJ1-2; a possible D gene is TRBD1 (5 bases). The CDR3 runs 14 residues. Per germline, CDR1 DFQATT and CDR2 SNEGSKA (reference sequence). V lost 5 bases and J lost 0, with 13 bases in between.

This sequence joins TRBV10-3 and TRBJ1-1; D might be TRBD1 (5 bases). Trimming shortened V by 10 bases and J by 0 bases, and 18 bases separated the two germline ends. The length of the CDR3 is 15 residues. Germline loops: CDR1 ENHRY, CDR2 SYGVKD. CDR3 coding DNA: TGTGCCAGCAGGGCAGGGTTTCCGCTGAACACTGAAGCTTTCTTT. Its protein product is CASRAGFPLNTEAFF.

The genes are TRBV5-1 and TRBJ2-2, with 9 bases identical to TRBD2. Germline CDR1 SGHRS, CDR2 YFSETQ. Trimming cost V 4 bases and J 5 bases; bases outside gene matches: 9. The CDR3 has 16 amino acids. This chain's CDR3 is CASSPTGLAWTGELFF. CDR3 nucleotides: TGCGCCAGCAGCCCGACCGGACTAGCGTGGACCGGGGAGCTGTTTTTT. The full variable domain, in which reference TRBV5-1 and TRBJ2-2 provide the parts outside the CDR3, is KAGVTQTPRYLIKTRGQQVTLSCSPISGHRSVSWYQQTPGQGLQFLFEYFSETQRNKGNFPGRFSGRQFSNSRSEMNVSTLELGDSALYLCASSPTGLAWTGELFFGEGSRLTVL.

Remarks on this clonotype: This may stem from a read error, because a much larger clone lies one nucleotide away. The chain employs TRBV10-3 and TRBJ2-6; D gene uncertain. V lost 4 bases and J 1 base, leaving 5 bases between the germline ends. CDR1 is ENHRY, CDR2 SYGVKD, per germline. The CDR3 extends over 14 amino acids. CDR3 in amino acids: CAISARSGANVLTF. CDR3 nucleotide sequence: TGTGCCATCAGTGCCCGTTCTGGGGCCAACGTCCTGACTTTC.